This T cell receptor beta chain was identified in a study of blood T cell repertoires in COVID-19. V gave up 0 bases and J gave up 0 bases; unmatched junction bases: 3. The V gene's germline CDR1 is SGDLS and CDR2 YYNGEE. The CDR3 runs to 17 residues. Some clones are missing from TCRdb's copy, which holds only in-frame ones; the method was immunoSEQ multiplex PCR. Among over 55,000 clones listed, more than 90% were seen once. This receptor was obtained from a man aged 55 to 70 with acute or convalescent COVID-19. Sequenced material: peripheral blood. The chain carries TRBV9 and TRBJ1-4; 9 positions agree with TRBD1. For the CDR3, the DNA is TGTGCCAGCAGCGTAGTGACAGGGGGTTCAACTAATGAAAAACTGTTTTTT. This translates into CASSVVTGGSTNEKLFF.